These T cell receptor beta chains were read from a single sample in a study of Ad26.COV2.S vaccination and SARS-CoV-2 variants. The data were produced by immunoSEQ multiplex PCR, yet TCRdb's version contains in-frame clones alone and is incomplete. The top ten hold approximately 1.5% of the sample, which has about 680,000 clones, 89% seen once. Material: peripheral blood, obtained in a trial of Ad26.COV2.S vaccine versus placebo. Source of these receptors: a person aged 18-65 years who received the Ad26.COV2.S COVID-19 vaccine or a placebo. CDR3s include the opening cysteine and the closing phenylalanine or tryptophan.

v_gene,j_gene,CDR3aa
TRBV24-1,TRBJ1-2,CATSEGQSYTF
TRBV13,TRBJ2-3,CASRGGRRDTQYF
TRBV18,TRBJ1-1,CASSIGSGNTEAFF
TRBV19,TRBJ1-5,CASNAVGGQPQHF
TRBV10-3,TRBJ2-2,CAISESLAGVATGELFF
TRBV7-9,TRBJ1-2,CASSPGAGDFGYTF
TRBV5-1,TRBJ2-7,CASSPDGTGGREQYF
TRBV3-1/TRBV3-2,TRBJ1-2,CASSQGSRSHGYTF
TRBV19,TRBJ2-1,CASSPQGPHYNEQFF
TRBV7-8,TRBJ2-2,CASSFRQGLSTGELFF
TRBV7-2,TRBJ2-2,CASSLRVAGELFF
TRBV5-4,TRBJ2-4,CASSFDYEAKNIQYF
TRBV11-3,TRBJ2-7,CASSSRTRLPHEQYF
TRBV11-2,TRBJ2-2,CASRALDRTGELFF
TRBV7-9,TRBJ2-2,CASSLDRAGTGELFF
TRBV28,TRBJ1-3,CASSPLDRAEGNTIYF
TRBV7-8,TRBJ2-2,CASSLGGVGELFF
TRBV11-2,TRBJ2-7,CASSPMGGSGYEQYF
TRBV6-5,TRBJ2-5,CAAGLAGGETQYF
TRBV7-2,TRBJ2-1,CASSLSGGAPGSEQFF
TRBV6-4,TRBJ1-5,CASSDSWDRVGINQPQHF
TRBV7-8,TRBJ2-4,CASSLEPRGLKNIQYF
TRBV7-7,TRBJ2-1,CASSPRAGGPHEQFF
TRBV7-9,TRBJ1-2,CASSSDRILYGYTF
TRBV7-6,TRBJ2-2,CASSSGLAGVNGELFF
TRBV18,TRBJ2-7,CASSPQDYEQYF
TRBV18,TRBJ2-5,CASSLGTLQETQYF
TRBV12-3/TRBV12-4,TRBJ2-1,CASSSHNEQFF
TRBV7-2,TRBJ2-3,CASSPQGYGTSGSDTQYF
TRBV3-1/TRBV3-2,TRBJ1-2,CASSQDRPNYGYTF
TRBV29-1,TRBJ2-2,CSVEGTGGVGELFF